This T cell receptor (beta chain) is from a study of blood T cell repertoires in COVID-19. Study background: Donors in the United States, Italy and Spain gave samples during acute or convalescent COVID-19. Sources were T cells, B-cell-depleted T cells, or PBMCs; the material itself was cDNA or gDNA.

The CDR3 has 15 residues. CDR1 and CDR2 from the germline V gene are KGHSH and LQKENI. Trimming took 1 base from V and 0 from J, leaving 9 bases between them. Original analysis: Reference gene primer amplification in the assay estimated nucleated cell counts. This table comes from immunoSEQ multiplex PCR, and its TCRdb copy is limited to in-frame clones, with some not included. V and J calls and clone size are copied from that table; D and trimming were computed from the DNA. The data hold about 67,000 clones, with around nine tenths observed a single time. What was sequenced was peripheral blood. The sequence came from a woman over 75 with acute or convalescent COVID-19. This chain links TRBV18 with TRBJ1-2, with D unresolved. The CDR3 is CASSPQRVANYGYTF. The CDR3 DNA is TGTGCCAGCTCACCACAGCGGGTCGCTAACTATGGCTACACCTTC.